The clone carrying this TCR beta chain came up a few times. TCRdb keeps only in-frame clones here, not all; method: immunoSEQ multiplex PCR. The sample records 540,000 or so clones, 75% to 80% being singletons. The sample belongs to a study of shared T cell receptors in the human thymus. The V gene's germline CDR1 is MNHNS and CDR2 SASEGT. The CDR3 consists of 15 residues. Trimming cost V 3 bases and J 0 bases, with 8 bases left between them. These data also featured in a second study, about human thymus T cells. That work adds: Serving as donors were healthy Finnish infants, each of whom was having open corrective surgery for congenital heart defects. Thymic material originated from resections removed in the course of corrective heart surgery.

This receptor was identified in a boy in the first two years of life with a congenital heart defect. The sequencing sample was made of thymocytes. The genes are TRBV6-1 and TRBJ2-2; D unclear. The CDR3 coding sequence is TGTGCCAGCAGTGACAGACACCCGAACACCGGGGAGCTGTTTTTT. Its protein product is CASSDRHPNTGELFF.